This T cell receptor (beta chain) was obtained from a study of CD8+ T cells in alopecia areata. Extracted RNA was reverse transcribed into cDNA, the sequencing template. This table comes from immunoSEQ multiplex PCR, and its TCRdb copy is limited to in-frame clones, with some not included. The data contain more than 85,000 clones, around 60% of them singletons. Specified treatment: oral pan-JAK inhibitor, 5-10 mg twice daily. In the case of this clone: Its target is not known.

General observations from the study: Scalp and blood retained many expanded lesional clones during tofacitinib.

The CDR3 is 16 amino acids. V lost 1 base, J lost 3 bases, and 16 bases lay in between. Germline V lookup: CDR1 SQVTM, CDR2 ANQGSEA. Sequences were derived from CD8+ T cells sorted from blood, sampled at week 4, from a patient treated with tofacitinib. This TCR derives from a human donor with alopecia areata. V is TRBV29-1 and J is TRBJ2-1; TRBD2 is a possible D gene (6 bases). CDR3 region: CSVEGYSSGLYNEQFF. The CDR3 DNA reads as TGCAGCGTTGAAGGGTATAGTAGCGGCCTCTACAATGAGCAGTTCTTC.